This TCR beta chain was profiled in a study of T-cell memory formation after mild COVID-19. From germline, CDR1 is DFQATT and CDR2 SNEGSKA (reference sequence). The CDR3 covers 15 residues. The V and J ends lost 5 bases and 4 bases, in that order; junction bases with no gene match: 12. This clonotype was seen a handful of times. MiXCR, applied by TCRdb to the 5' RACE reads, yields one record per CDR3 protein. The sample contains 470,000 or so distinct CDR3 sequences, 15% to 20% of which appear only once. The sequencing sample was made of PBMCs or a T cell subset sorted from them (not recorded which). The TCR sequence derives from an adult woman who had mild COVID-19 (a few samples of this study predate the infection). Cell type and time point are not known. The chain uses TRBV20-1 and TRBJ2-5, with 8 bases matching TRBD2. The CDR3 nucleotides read TGCAGTGCTGGGCGGCTAGCGGGTCGTCGAGAGACCCAGTACTTC. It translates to CSAGRLAGRRETQYF.